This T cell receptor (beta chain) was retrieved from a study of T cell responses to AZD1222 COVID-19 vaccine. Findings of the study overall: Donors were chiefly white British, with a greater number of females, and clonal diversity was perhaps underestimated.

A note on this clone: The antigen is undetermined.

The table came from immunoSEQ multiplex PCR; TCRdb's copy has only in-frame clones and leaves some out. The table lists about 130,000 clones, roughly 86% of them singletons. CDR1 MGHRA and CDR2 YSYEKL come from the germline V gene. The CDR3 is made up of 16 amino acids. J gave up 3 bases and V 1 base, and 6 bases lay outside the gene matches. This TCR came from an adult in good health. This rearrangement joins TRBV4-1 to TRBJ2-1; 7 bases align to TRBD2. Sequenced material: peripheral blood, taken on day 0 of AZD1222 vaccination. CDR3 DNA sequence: TGCGCCAGCAGCCAAGTTTGGCGGGAGTTCTACAATGAGCAGTTCTTC. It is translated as CASSQVWREFYNEQFF.